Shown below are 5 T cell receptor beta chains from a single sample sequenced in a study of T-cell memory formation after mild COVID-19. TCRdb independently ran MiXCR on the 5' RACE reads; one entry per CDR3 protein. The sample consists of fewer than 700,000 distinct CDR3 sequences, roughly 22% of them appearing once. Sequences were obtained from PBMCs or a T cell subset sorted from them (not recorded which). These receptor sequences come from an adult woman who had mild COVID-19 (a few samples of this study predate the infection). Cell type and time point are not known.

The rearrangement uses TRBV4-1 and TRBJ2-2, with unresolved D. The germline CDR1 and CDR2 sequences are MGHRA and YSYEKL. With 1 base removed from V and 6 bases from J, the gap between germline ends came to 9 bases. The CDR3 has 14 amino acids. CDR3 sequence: CASSQVPIPGELFF. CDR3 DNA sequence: TGCGCCAGCAGCCAAGTCCCCATCCCCGGGGAGCTGTTTTTT.

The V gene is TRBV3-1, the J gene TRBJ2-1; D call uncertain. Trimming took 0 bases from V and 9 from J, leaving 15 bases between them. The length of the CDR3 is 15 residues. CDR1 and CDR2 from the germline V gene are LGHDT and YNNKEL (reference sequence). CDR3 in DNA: TGTGCCAGCAGCCAAGATAGGGCTAGACGGAGTGAGCAGTTCTTC. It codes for CASSQDRARRSEQFF.

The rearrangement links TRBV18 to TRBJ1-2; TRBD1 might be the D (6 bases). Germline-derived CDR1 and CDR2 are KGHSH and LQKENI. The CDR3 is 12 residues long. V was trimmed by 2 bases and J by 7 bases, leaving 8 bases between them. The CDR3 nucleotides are TGTGCCAGCTCACCAGGGGGCTCTGGCTACACCTTC. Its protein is CASSPGGSGYTF.

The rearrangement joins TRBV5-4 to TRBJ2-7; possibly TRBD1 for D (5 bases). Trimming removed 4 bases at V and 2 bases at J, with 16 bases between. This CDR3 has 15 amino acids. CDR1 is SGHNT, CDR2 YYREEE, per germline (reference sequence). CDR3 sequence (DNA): TGTGCCAGCAGCACCAGGGTGTTTTGCACCTACGAGCAGTACTTC. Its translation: CASSTRVFCTYEQYF.

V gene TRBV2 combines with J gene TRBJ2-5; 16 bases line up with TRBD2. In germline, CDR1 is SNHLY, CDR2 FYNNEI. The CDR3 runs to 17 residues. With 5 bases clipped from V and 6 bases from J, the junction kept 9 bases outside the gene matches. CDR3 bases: TGTGCCAGCAGTCGGGGACTAGCGGGAGGGCCCGAAAAGACCCAGTACTTC. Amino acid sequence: CASSRGLAGGPEKTQYF.